These 3 T cell receptor beta chains came from one sample sequenced in a study of OX40 agonist ivuxolimab in advanced cancers. The repertoire was sequenced with immunoSEQ multiplex PCR; TCRdb's copy has only in-frame clones and lacks some. The repertoire holds under 70,000 clones, with approximately 84% as singletons. Sequenced material: CD4+ or CD8+ T cells sorted from blood, taken in a trial of the OX40 agonist ivuxolimab. The receptors derive from an adult with an advanced solid tumor such as melanoma, head and neck, liver or kidney cancer.

The CDR3 loop is CASSYSGNTIYF. CDR3 bases: TGTGCCAGCAGTTACTCTGGAAACACCATATATTTT. The gene calls are TRBV6-5 and TRBJ1-3; D not certain. Per the germline V gene, CDR1 is MNHEY and CDR2 is SVGAGI. This CDR3 has 12 residues. Trimming removed 0 bases from V and 3 bases from J, with 0 bases in between.

J is TRBJ2-3 and V is TRBV18; no firm D call. Germline values: CDR1 KGHSH, CDR2 LQKENI. The ends were cut back, 0 bases at V and 4 bases at J, with 8 bases in the middle. The CDR3 spans 14 residues. CDR3 nucleotide sequence: TGTGCCAGCTCACCACCGTCGGCCCCAGATACGCAGTATTTT. Encoded protein: CASSPPSAPDTQYF.

This clone was found a few times. CDR3 in DNA: TGTGCCAGCAGCTTGTCCCGGGACAGGGTTGGCTACGAGCAGTACTTC. Protein product: CASSLSRDRVGYEQYF. V gene TRBV5-5 combines with J gene TRBJ2-7; 9 bases agree with TRBD1. The CDR3 loop spans 16 amino acids. Germline CDR1 and CDR2: SGHKS and YYEKEE (reference sequence). J gave up 3 bases and V 1 base, and 8 bases lay outside the gene matches.